This entry describes one T cell receptor beta chain. It lacks a known antigen. It has no much larger one-base neighbor in the sample; base qualities were not kept. Libraries were built with PCR. The sequencer listed for this sample is Illumina HiSeq 4000. Bulk TCR libraries were prepared as previously described, using TCR primers listed in Table S5. Purification of total RNA was performed with the Qiagen AllPrep DNA/RNA kit. Before any analysis, reads coming from multiple sequencing runs of the same library were combined into one pool. Processing in the source paper ran as follows. Reads were retained only if their TCR constant sequence matched exactly, and those retained reads were trimmed to 150 nt and grouped according to their 12-nt molecular barcodes. Within each barcode group, reads were sub-clustered at a 15% Levenshtein threshold, and quality-weighted consensus sequences were built per RNA molecule. Non-functional sequences were filtered out, along with any lower-count sequence sitting one edit away from another sequence. Based on fitting two negative binomial distributions, any barcode sub-cluster with under 20% of the maximum read count was discarded. TCRdb trimmed the raw reads at Q25, called clones with MiXCR and kept productive beta chains. All rows with the same CDR3 protein become a single entry with the most common DNA and genes. These V and J calls derive from TCRdb rather than the authors' analysis. In all, the sample holds some 650,000 distinct CDR3 sequences, and approximately 20% of those were seen once. The ten largest clones take up approximately 0.9% of the sample.

Libraries of naive CD8 T cells were built from anywhere between about 19,000 and 1,100,000 sorted cells, with 10%, 30% or 50% of the purified RNA used. Naive CD8 T cells were FACS-sorted as CD8+CD4-CCR7+CD45RA+ on a BD FACSAria II into RLT Plus buffer. To test detection sensitivity, Jurkat RNA equal to ten TCR copies was added to samples of roughly 18,000-1,100,000 naive CD8 T cells. CD8 T cells were enriched with RosetteSep CD8+ T Cell Enrichment Cocktail and Ficoll-Paque, followed by ACK red cell lysis. From its cysteine to its phenylalanine, the CDR3 spans 20 amino acids. The sequence is cut down to CDR3 DNA, 60 bases in frame from base 1. Here V drops 3 bases and J drops 2 bases, and the junction holds 13 bases not matched to any gene. CDR1 and CDR2 (SGDLS, YYNGEE) derive from the germline V gene. This entry belongs to a study of molecular identifiers for immune sequencing clone quantification (dated by TCRdb to between 2018 and 2020). At the level of the whole study: For a replicate experiment, RNA from approximately 20,000 or 100,000 naive CD8 T cells was divided into five aliquots, and four of the five aliquots were sequenced. This methods study used CD8 T cells to benchmark TCR RNA copy counting and molecular-identifier clustering-based TCR repertoire sequencing (MIDCIRS). Study-wide findings and limitations: In CMV-specific effector cells, over 99% of molecules were held by clones above 20 RNA copies, whereas under 1% of molecules were held by such clones in naive cells. The sizes of highly expanded clones could end up underestimated when identical TCR molecules share a barcode. Spiked-in Jurkat TCR RNA equal to a single cell's worth was reported to be detectable even within 1,100,000 naive CD8 T cells. The naive libraries included spiked-in Jurkat TCR RNA (about 9 copies' worth), and this Jurkat TCR RNA is not part of the donor repertoire. Without barcode sub-clustering, chimeric consensus sequences inflated TCR diversity; chimeras reached as high as 47%. Modeling estimated approximately 3 recovered TCR RNA copies per cell, compared with about ten by digital PCR, which implies 30% to 35% capture efficiency.

The sequence derives from a human donor in good health. Some libraries in this study had Jurkat cell RNA spiked in. The sequence is built from TRBV9 and TRBJ2-5; TRBD2 lines up with 16 middle nucleotides. The sample consisted of naive CD8+ T cells from blood, with Jurkat cell RNA spiked in. Reading the label with the study, this specimen's cell subset or site is: FACS-sorted CD8+CD4-CCR7+CD45RA+ naive T cells. The CDR3 reads as follows: CASSAGLRGLAGGRQETQYF. At the DNA level, the sequence is TGTGCCAGCAGCGCCGGCCTTAGGGGACTAGCGGGGGGGCGGCAAGAGACCCAGTACTTC.